This T cell receptor (beta chain) appears in the sequencing data of a study of OX40 agonist ivuxolimab in advanced cancers. Study-wide context: People in dose escalation had one of these cancers: hepatocellular carcinoma, melanoma, renal cell or head and neck cancer.

The V gene's germline CDR1 is SGDLS and CDR2 YYNGEE. The CDR3 has 17 amino acids. The trim removed 3 bases at V and 7 bases at J, leaving 11 bases unmatched. Autoimmune disease history or systemic immunosuppression disqualified patients. Sequenced by immunoSEQ multiplex PCR; TCRdb stores in-frame clones only, minus some. Found here are around 63,000 clones, 79% of them singletons; the top ten hold approximately 11%. This chain connects TRBV9 to TRBJ1-6; the match to TRBD1 covers 9 bases. Source: CD4+ or CD8+ T cells sorted from blood, taken in a trial of the OX40 agonist ivuxolimab. The TCR originated in an adult with an advanced solid tumor such as melanoma, head and neck, liver or kidney cancer. The CDR3 nucleotides read TGTGCCAGCAGCGCCCCCGCGGGACAGGGTCTAAATTCACCCCTCCACTTT. This sequence encodes CASSAPAGQGLNSPLHF.